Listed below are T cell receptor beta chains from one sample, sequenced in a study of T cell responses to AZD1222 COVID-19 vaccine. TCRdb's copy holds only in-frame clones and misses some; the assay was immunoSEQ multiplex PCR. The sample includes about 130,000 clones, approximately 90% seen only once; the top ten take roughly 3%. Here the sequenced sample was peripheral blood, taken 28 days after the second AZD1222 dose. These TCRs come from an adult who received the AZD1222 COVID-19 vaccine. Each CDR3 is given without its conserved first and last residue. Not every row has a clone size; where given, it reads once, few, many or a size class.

CDR3aa: ASSLDRSYSNQPQH
abundance: -
v_gene: TRBV28
j_gene: TRBJ1-5

CDR3aa: AGVYRLSGNTIY
abundance: -
v_gene: TRBV19
j_gene: TRBJ1-3

CDR3aa: ASTPMGASNTEAF
abundance: once
v_gene: TRBV6-5
j_gene: TRBJ1-1

CDR3aa: ASSFGTGVYNEQF
abundance: once
v_gene: TRBV11-2
j_gene: TRBJ2-1

CDR3aa: ASSPGIGAEAF
abundance: -
v_gene: TRBV5-4
j_gene: TRBJ1-1

CDR3aa: ASSDRGGTEAF
abundance: -
v_gene: TRBV10-1
j_gene: TRBJ1-1

CDR3aa: ASSWTLHSNQPQH
abundance: -
v_gene: TRBV27
j_gene: TRBJ1-5

CDR3aa: ASRAWLRSTGELF
abundance: -
v_gene: TRBV19
j_gene: TRBJ2-2

CDR3aa: ASSWREYNEQF
abundance: -
v_gene: TRBV27
j_gene: TRBJ2-1

CDR3aa: ASSPETGNTIY
abundance: -
v_gene: TRBV5-4
j_gene: TRBJ1-3

CDR3aa: ASSPGTGGRISEAF
abundance: -
v_gene: TRBV5-1
j_gene: TRBJ1-1

CDR3aa: ASGYRGDTEAF
abundance: -
v_gene: TRBV6-5
j_gene: TRBJ1-1

CDR3aa: ASSLVLPQAF
abundance: -
v_gene: TRBV7-9
j_gene: TRBJ1-1

CDR3aa: ASSPAGGQVYEQY
abundance: -
v_gene: TRBV19
j_gene: TRBJ2-7

CDR3aa: ASSDGSSGNTEAF
abundance: -
v_gene: TRBV10-2
j_gene: TRBJ1-1

CDR3aa: ASSLLRLAYNEQF
abundance: -
v_gene: TRBV11-2
j_gene: TRBJ2-1

CDR3aa: ASSYSTGSNQPQH
abundance: -
v_gene: TRBV6-2/TRBV6-3
j_gene: TRBJ1-5

CDR3aa: ASSLPQGLNTEAF
abundance: -
v_gene: TRBV28
j_gene: TRBJ1-1

CDR3aa: ASSPHLRWGDSGNQPQH
abundance: -
v_gene: TRBV7-2
j_gene: TRBJ1-5

CDR3aa: ASSLWVRLESTIY
abundance: -
v_gene: TRBV27
j_gene: TRBJ1-3

CDR3aa: AIRPGQGKTGELF
abundance: -
v_gene: TRBV10-3
j_gene: TRBJ2-2

CDR3aa: ASARASYNEQF
abundance: once
v_gene: TRBV5-1
j_gene: TRBJ2-1

CDR3aa: ASSLRGADTQY
abundance: -
v_gene: TRBV4-3
j_gene: TRBJ2-3

CDR3aa: ASSPTPGEETQY
abundance: -
v_gene: TRBV7-2
j_gene: TRBJ2-5

CDR3aa: ASSEPLLSFH
abundance: once
v_gene: TRBV6-1
j_gene: TRBJ1-6

CDR3aa: ATRTGQGEEKLF
abundance: -
v_gene: TRBV15
j_gene: TRBJ1-4

CDR3aa: ASSPGGGAYEQY
abundance: -
v_gene: TRBV6-2/TRBV6-3
j_gene: TRBJ2-7

CDR3aa: AWTSPGTEAF
abundance: once
v_gene: TRBV30
j_gene: TRBJ1-1

CDR3aa: ASSEPSHNYGYT
abundance: -
v_gene: TRBV6-1
j_gene: TRBJ1-2

CDR3aa: ASSPRIGSNQPQH
abundance: -
v_gene: TRBV7-2
j_gene: TRBJ1-5

CDR3aa: ATSVINNNEQF
abundance: -
v_gene: TRBV15
j_gene: TRBJ2-1

CDR3aa: ASSQERDPGANVLT
abundance: once
v_gene: TRBV4-3
j_gene: TRBJ2-6

CDR3aa: ASSDAENYGYT
abundance: -
v_gene: TRBV2
j_gene: TRBJ1-2

CDR3aa: ASSFDEETQY
abundance: -
v_gene: TRBV7-8
j_gene: TRBJ2-5

CDR3aa: ASSPREGNSYGYT
abundance: -
v_gene: TRBV4-1
j_gene: TRBJ1-2

CDR3aa: ASSLELASVEQY
abundance: -
v_gene: TRBV11-2
j_gene: TRBJ2-7

CDR3aa: ASSQGGRGYGYT
abundance: once
v_gene: TRBV14
j_gene: TRBJ1-2